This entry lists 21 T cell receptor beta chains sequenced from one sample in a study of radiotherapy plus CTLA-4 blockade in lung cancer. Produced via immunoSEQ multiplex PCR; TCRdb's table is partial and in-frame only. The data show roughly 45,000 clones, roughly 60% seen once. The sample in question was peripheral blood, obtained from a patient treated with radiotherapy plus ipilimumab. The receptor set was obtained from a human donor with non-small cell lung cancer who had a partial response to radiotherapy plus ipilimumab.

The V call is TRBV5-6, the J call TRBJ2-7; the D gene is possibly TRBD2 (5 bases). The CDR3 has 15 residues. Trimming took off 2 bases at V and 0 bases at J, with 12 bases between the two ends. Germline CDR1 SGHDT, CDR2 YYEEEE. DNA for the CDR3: TGTGCCAGCAGCTTCGGAGGTGGGAGCTCCTACGAGCAGTACTTC. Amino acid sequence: CASSFGGGSSYEQYF.

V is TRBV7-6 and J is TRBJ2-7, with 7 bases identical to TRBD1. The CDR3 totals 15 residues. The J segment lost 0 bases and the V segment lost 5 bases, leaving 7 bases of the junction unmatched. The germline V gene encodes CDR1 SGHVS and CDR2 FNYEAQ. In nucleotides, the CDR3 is TGTGCCAGCAGCCCCGGGACAGAAGTCTCCTACGAGCAGTACTTC. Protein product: CASSPGTEVSYEQYF.

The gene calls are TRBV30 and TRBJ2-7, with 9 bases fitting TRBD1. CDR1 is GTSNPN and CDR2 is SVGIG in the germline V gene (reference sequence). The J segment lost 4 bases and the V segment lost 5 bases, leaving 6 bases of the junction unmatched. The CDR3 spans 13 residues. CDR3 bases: TGTGCCTGGGAAGACAGGGGGGGATACGAGCAGTACTTC. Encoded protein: CAWEDRGGYEQYF.

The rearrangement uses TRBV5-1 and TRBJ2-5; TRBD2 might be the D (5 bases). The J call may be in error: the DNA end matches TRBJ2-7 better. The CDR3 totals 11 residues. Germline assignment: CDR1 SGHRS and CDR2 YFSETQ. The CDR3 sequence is CASRVSGEQYF. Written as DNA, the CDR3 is TGCGCCAGCAGAGTAAGCGGCGAGCAGTACTTC.

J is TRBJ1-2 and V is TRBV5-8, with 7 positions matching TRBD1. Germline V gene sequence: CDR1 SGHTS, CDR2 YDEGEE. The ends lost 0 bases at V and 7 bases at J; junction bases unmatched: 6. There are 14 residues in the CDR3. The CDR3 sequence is CASSLGRGLSGYTF. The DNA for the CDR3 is TGTGCCAGCAGCTTGGGAAGGGGGCTGAGTGGCTACACCTTC.

CDR3 coding DNA: TGTGCCAGCAGCTTCCAGCGTAACTCCTACAATGAGCAGTTCTTC. Its protein is CASSFQRNSYNEQFF. The chain links TRBV13 to TRBJ2-1, with no clear D. V lost 3 bases, J lost 0 bases, and 9 bases lay in between. The CDR3 loop spans 15 amino acids. CDR1 and CDR2 from the germline V gene are PRHDT and FYEKMQ (reference sequence).

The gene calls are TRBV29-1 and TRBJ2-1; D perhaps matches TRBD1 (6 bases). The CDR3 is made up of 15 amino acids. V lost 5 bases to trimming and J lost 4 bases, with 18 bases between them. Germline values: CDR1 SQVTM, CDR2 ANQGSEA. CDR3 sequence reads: CSVPKDSPRYNEQFF. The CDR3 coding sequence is TGCAGCGTTCCTAAGGACAGCCCCCGGTACAATGAGCAGTTCTTC.

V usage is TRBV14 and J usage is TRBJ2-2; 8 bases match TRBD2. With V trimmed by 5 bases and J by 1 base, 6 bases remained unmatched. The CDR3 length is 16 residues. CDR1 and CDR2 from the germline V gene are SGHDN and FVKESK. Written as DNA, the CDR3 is TGTGCCAGCAGCGCCTTTAGCGGGGTGAACACCGGGGAGCTGTTTTTT. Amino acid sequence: CASSAFSGVNTGELFF.

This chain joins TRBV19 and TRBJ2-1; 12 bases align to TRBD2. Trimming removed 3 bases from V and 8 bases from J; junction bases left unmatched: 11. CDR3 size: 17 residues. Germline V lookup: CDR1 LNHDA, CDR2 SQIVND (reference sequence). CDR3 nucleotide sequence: TGTGCCAGTAGTATTTGGGTTCTAGCGGGGGGGCAGGATGAGCAGTTCTTC. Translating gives CASSIWVLAGGQDEQFF.

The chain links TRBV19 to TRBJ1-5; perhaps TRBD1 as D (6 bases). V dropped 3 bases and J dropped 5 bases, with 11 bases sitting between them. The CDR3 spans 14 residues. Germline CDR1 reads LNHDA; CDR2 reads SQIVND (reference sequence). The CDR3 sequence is CASSMQQGYQPQHF. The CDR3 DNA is TGTGCCAGTAGTATGCAACAGGGTTATCAGCCCCAGCATTTT.

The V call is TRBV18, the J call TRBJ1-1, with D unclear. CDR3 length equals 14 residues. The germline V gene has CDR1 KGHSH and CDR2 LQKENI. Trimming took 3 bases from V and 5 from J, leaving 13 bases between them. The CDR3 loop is CASSPTFEGTEAFF. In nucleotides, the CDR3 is TGTGCCAGCTCACCGACTTTTGAGGGAACTGAAGCTTTCTTT. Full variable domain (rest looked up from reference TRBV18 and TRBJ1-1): NAGVMQNPRHLVRRRGQEARLRCSPMKGHSHVYWYRQLPEEGLKFMVYLQKENIIDESGMPKERFSAEFPKEGPSILRIQQVVRGDSAAYFCASSPTFEGTEAFFGQGTRLTVV.

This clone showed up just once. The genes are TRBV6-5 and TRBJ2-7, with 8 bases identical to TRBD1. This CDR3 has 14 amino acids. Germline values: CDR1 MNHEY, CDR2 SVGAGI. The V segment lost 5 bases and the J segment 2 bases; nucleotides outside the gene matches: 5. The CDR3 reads CASSVGTGPYEQYF. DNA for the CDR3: TGTGCCAGCAGTGTAGGGACAGGACCCTACGAGCAGTACTTC.

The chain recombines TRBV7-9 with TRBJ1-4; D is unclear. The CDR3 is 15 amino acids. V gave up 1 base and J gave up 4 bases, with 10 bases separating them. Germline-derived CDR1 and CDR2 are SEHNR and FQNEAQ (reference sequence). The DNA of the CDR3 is TGTGCCAGCAGCTTAGATTTGCGGGGTAATGAAAAACTGTTTTTT. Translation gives CASSLDLRGNEKLFF. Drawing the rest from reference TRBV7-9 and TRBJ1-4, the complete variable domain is DTGVSQNPRHKITKRGQNVTFRCDPISEHNRLYWYRQTLGQGPEFLTYFQNEAQLEKSRLLSDRFSAERPKGSFSTLEIQRTEQGDSAMYLCASSLDLRGNEKLFFGSGTQLSVL.

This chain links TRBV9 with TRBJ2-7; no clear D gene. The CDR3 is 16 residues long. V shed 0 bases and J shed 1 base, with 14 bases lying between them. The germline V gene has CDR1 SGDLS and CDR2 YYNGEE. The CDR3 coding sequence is TGTGCCAGCAGCGTAGGCTGGTCAGGTAGTTCCTACGAGCAGTACTTC. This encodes CASSVGWSGSSYEQYF.

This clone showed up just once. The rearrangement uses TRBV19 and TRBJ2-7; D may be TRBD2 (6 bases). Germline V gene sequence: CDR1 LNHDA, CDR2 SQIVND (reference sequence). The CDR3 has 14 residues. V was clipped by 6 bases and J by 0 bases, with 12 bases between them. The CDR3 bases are TGTGCCAGTAGGAGGGAGGCTAGCTCCTACGAGCAGTACTTC. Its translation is CASRREASSYEQYF.

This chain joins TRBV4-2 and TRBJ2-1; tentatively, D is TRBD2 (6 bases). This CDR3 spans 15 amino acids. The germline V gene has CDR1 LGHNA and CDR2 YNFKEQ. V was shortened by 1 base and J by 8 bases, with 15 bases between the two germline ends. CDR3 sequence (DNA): TGTGCCAGCAGCCAAGTTGTGGCGGGGCCCGATGAGCAGTTCTTC. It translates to CASSQVVAGPDEQFF.

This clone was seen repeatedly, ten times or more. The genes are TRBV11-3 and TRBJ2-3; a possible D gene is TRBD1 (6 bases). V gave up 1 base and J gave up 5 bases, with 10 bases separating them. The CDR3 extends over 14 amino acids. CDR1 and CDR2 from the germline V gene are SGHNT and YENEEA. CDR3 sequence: CASSLGGLEDTQYF. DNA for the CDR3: TGTGCCAGCAGCTTAGGGGGGCTTGAAGATACGCAGTATTTT.

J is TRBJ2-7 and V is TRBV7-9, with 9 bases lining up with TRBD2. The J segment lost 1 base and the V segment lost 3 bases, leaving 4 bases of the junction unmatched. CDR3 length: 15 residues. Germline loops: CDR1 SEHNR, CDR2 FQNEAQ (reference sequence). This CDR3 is CASSLKAGGSYEQYF. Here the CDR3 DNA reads TGTGCCAGCAGCTTGAAAGCGGGGGGTTCCTACGAGCAGTACTTC.

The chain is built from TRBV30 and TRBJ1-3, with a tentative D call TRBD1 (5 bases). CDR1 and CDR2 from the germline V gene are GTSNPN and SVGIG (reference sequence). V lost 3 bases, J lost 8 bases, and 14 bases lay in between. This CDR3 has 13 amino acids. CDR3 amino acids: CAWRRQGADTIYF. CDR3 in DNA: TGTGCCTGGAGACGGCAGGGTGCGGACACCATATATTTT.

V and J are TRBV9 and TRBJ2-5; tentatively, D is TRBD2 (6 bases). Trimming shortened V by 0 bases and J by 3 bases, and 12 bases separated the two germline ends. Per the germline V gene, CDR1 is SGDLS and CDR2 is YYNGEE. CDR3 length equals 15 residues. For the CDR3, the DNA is TGTGCCAGCAGCGTAGCGGGACTGATGGAAGAGACCCAGTACTTC. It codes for CASSVAGLMEETQYF.

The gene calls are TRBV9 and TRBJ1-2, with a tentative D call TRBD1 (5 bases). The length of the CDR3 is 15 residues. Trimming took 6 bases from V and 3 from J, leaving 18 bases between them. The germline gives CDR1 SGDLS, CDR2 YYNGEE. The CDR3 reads CASTPRGSGDYGYTF. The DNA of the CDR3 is TGTGCCAGCACCCCAAGGGGCAGCGGGGACTATGGCTACACCTTC.